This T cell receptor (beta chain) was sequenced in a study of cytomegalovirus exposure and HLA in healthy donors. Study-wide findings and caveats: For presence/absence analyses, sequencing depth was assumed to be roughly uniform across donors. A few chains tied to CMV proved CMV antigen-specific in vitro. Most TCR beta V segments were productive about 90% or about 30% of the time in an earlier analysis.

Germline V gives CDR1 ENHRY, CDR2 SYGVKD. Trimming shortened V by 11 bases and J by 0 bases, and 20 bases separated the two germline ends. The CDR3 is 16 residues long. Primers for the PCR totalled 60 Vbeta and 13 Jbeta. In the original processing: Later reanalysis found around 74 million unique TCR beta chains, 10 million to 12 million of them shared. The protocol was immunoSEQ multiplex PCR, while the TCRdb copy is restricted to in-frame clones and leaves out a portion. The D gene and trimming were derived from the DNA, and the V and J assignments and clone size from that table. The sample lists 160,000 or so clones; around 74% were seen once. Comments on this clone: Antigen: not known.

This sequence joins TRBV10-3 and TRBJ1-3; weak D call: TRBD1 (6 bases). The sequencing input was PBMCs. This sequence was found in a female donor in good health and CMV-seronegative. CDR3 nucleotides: TGTGCCCCCGAGGGGGGGACACAAGGCTCTGGAAACACCATATATTTT. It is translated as CAPEGGTQGSGNTIYF.